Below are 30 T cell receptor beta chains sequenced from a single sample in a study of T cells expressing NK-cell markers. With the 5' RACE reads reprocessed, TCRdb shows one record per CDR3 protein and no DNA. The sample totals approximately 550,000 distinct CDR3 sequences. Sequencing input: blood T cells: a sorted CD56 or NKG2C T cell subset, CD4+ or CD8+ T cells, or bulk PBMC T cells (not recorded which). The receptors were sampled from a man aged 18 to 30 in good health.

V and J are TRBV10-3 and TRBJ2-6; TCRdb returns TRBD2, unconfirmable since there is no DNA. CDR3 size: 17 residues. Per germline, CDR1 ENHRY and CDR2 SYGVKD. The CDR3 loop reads CAATLGGEDAGANVLTF.

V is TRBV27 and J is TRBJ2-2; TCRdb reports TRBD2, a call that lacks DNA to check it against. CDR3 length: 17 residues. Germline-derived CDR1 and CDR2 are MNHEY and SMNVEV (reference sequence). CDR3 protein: CASSHLGAGGITGELFF.

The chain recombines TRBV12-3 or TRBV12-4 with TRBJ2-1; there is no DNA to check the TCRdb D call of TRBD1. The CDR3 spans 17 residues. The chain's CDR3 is CASRLGGSGRAHHEQFF.

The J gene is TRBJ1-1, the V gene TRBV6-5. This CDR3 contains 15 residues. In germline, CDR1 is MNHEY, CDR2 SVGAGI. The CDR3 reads CASSYSGKEVTEAFF.

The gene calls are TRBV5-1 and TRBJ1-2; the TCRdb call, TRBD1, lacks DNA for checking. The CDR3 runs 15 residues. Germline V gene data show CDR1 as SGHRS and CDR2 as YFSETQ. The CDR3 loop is CASSLKFQGDYGYTF.

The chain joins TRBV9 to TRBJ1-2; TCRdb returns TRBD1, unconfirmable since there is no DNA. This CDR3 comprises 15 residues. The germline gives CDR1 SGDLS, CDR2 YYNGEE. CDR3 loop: CASSVEKGGIYGYTF.

The CDR3 protein is CAISERQLNTEAFF. The chain carries TRBV10-3 and TRBJ1-1; TCRdb's D call of TRBD1 is untestable without DNA. The CDR3 is 14 residues long. The V gene's germline CDR1 is ENHRY and CDR2 SYGVKD.

The CDR3 spells CASSQLTSGRSHNEQFF. The V call is TRBV4-1, the J call TRBJ2-1; TCRdb picks TRBD2, but there is no DNA to check that call. Per the germline V gene, CDR1 is MGHRA and CDR2 is YSYEKL. CDR3 length: 17 residues.

The CDR3 loop is CASSLTGTQFF. The genes are TRBV5-1 and TRBJ2-1; the D call of TRBD1 rests on TCRdb alone, since no DNA is present to check it. This CDR3 comprises 11 residues. Germline assignment: CDR1 SGHRS and CDR2 YFSETQ.

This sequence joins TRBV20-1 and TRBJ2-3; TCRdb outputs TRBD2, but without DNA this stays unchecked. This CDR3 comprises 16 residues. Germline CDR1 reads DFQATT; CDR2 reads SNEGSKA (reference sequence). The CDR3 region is CSGTWTSGRAIDTQYF.

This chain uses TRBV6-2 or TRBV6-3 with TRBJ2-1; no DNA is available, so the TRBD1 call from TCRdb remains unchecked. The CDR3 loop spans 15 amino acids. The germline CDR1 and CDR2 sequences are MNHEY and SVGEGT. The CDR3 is CASSIPGGAYNEQFF.

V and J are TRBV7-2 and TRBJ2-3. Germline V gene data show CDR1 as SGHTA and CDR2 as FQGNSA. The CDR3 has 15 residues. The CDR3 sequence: CASSLVPRAGDTQYF.

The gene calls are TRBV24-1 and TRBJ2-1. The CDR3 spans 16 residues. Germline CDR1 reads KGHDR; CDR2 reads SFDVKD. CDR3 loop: CATSDSSRTAYNEQFF.

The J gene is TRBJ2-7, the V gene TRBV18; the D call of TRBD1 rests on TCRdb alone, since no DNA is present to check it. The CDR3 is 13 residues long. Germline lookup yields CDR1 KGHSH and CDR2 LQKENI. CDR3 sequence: CASAPEVREEQYF.

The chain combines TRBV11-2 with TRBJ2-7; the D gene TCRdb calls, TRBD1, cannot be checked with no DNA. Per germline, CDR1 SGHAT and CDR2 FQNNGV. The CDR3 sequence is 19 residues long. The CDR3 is CASSLGPGQGARPSYEQYF.

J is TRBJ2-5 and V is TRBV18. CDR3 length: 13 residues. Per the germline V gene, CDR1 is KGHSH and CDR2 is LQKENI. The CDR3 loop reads CASSPKHLETQYF. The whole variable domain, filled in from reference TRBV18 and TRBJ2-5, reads NAGVMQNPRHLVRRRGQEARLRCSPMKGHSHVYWYRQLPEEGLKFMVYLQKENIIDESGMPKERFSAEFPKEGPSILRIQQVVRGDSAAYFCASSPKHLETQYFGPGTRLLVL.

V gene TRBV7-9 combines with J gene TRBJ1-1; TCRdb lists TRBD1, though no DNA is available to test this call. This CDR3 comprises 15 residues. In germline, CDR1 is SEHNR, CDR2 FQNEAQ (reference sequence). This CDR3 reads CASSYNRGLNTEAFF.

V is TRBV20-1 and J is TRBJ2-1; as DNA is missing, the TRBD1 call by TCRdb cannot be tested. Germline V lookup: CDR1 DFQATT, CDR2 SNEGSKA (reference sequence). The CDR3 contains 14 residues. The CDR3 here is CSAKGRGQNNEQFF.

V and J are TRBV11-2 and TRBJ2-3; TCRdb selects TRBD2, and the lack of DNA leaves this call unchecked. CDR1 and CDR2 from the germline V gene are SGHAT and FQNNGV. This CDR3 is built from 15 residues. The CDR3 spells CASSGTSGRADTQYF.

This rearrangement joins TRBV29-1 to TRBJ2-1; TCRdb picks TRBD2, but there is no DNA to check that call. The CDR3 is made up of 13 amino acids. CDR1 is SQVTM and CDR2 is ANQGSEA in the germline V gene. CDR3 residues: CSVKTGPLDEQFF.

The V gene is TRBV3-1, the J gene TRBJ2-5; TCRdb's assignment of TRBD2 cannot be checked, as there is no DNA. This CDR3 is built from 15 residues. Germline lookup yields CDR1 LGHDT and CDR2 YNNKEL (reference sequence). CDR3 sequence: CASSRGLAGKETQYF.

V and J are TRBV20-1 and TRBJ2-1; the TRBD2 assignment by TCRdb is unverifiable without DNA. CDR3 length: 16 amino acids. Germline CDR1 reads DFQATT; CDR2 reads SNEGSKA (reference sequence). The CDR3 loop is CSARDRASGRAWEQFF.

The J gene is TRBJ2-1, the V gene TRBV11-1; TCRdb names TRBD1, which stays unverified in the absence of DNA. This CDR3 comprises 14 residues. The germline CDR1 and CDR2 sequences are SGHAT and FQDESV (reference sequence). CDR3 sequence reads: CASSQGQVRNEQFF.

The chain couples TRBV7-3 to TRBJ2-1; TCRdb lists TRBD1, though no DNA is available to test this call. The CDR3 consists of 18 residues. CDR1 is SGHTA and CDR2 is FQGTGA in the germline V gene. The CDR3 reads CASSLIGGSGSSYNEQFF. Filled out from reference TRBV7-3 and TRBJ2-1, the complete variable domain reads GAGVSQTPSNKVTEKGKYVELRCDPISGHTALYWYRQSLGQGPEFLIYFQGTGAADDSGLPNDRFFAVRPEGSVSTLKIQRTERGDSAVYLCASSLIGGSGSSYNEQFFGPGTRLTVL.

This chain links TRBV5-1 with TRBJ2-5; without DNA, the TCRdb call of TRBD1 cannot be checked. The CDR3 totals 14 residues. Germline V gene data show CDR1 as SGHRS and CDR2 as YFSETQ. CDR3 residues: CASKETGGAGTQYF.

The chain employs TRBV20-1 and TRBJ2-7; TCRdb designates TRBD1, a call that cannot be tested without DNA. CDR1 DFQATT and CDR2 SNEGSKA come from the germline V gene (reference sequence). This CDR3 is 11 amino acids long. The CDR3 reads CSAAPAGEQYF.

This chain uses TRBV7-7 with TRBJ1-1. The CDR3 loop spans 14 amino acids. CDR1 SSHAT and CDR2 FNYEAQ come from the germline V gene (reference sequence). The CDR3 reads CASSRHRAGRKAFF.

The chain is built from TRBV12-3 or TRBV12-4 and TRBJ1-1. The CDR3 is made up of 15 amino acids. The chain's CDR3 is CASSLAGTYNTEAFF.

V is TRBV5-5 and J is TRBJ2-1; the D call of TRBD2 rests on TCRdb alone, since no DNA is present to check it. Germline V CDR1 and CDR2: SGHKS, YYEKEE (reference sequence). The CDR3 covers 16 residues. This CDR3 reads CASSRTSGASYNEQFF.

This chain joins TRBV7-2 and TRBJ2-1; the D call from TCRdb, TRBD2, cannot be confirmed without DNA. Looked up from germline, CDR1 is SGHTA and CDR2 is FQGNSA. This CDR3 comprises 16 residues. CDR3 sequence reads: CASSLVPAGGPVEQFF.